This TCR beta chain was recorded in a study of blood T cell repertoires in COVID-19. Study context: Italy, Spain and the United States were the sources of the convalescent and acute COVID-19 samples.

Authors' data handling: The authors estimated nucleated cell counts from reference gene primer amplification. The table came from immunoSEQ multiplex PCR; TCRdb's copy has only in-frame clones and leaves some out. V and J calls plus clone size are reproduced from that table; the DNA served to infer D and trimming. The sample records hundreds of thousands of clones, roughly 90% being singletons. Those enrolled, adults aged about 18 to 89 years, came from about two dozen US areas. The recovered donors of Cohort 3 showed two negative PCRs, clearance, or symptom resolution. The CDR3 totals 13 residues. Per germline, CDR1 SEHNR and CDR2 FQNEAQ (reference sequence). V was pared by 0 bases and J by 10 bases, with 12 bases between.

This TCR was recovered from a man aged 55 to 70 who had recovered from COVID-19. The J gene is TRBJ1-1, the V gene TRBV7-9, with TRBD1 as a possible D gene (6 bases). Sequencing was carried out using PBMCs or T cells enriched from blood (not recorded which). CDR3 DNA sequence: TGTGCCAGCAGCTTAGCGGGGGCGTCGGGAGCTTTCTTT. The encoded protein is CASSLAGASGAFF.